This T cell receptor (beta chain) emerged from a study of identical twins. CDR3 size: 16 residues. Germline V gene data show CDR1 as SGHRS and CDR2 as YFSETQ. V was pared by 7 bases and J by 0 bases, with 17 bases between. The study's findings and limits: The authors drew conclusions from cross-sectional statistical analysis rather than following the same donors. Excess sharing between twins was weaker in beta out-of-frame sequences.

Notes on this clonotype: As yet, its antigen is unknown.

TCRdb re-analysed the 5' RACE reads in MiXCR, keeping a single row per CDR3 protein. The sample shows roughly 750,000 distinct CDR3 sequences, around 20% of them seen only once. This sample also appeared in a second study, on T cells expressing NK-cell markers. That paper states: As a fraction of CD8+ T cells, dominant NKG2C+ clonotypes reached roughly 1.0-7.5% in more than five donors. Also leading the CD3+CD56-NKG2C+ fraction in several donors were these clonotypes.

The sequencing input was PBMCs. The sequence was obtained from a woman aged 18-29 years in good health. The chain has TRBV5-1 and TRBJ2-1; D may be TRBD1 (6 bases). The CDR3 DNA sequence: TGCGCCAGCTGCCTACAGGGATGCAGCTCCTACAATGAGCAGTTCTTC. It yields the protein CASCLQGCSSYNEQFF.